This T cell receptor (beta chain) was observed in a study of T cells in Graves' hyperthyroidism and ophthalmopathy. This CDR3 region has 14 residues. Trimming left V 4 bases short and J 5 bases short, with 16 bases between. CDR1 and CDR2 from the germline V gene are SGHRS and YFSETQ. Exclusions: uncontrolled infection, other autoimmune disease, pregnancy, lactation. RNA transcripts gave rise to amplified TCR beta CDR3 regions. When the TCR CDR3 underwent first-round RT-PCR, the HTBI primer set was used. MiXCR, applied by TCRdb to the multiplex PCR reads, yields one record per CDR3 protein. The sample holds hundreds of thousands of distinct CDR3 sequences; around 13% are singletons and the top ten take 10%.

This receptor was identified in a woman between 18 and 29 years old with Graves' hyperthyroidism. The chain recombines TRBV5-1 with TRBJ2-7; tentatively, D is TRBD2 (5 bases). Sequenced: blood. The chain's CDR3 is CASSQLGVAHEQYF. The CDR3, as DNA: TGCGCCAGCAGCCAACTAGGAGTAGCCCACGAGCAGTACTTC.